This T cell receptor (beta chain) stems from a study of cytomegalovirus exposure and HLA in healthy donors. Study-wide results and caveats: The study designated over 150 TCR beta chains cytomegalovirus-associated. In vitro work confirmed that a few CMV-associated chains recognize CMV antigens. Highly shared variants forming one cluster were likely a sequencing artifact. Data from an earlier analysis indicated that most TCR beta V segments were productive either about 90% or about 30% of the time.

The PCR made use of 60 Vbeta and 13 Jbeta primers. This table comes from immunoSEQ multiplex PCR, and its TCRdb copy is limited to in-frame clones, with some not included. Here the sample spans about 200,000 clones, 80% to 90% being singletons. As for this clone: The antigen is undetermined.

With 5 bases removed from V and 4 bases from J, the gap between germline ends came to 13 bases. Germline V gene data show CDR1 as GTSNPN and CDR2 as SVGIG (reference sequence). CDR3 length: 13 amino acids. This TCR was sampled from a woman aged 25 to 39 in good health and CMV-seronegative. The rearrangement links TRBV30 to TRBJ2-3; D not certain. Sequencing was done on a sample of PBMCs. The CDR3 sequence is CAWADPPPDTQYF. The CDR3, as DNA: TGTGCCTGGGCAGATCCCCCTCCAGATACGCAGTATTTT.